This T cell receptor beta chain was captured by sequencing in a study of beta chain features in type 1 diabetes. cDNA synthesis used the whole RNA isolate, giving expressed TCRB sequences. The repertoire was sequenced with immunoSEQ multiplex PCR; TCRdb's copy has only in-frame clones and lacks some. Here the sample spans about 410,000 clones, 14% being singletons. Germline loops: CDR1 GTSNPN, CDR2 SVGIG (reference sequence). The CDR3 covers 17 residues. The V gene end was trimmed by 2 bases and the J gene end by 4 bases; junction bases not matched to a gene: 11. The source of this sequence is a man aged 30-40 years in good health. The chain employs TRBV30 and TRBJ2-1, with 10 bases matching TRBD1. Material for sequencing was naive CD4+ T cells from blood. The CDR3 loop is CAWSPTWGQGLYNEQFF. CDR3 in DNA: TGTGCCTGGAGTCCAACGTGGGGACAGGGGCTATACAATGAGCAGTTCTTC. Based on the CDR3 plus reference TRBV30 and TRBJ2-1, the full variable domain is SQTIHQWPATLVQPVGSPLSLECTVEGTSNPNLYWYRQAAGRGLQLLFYSVGIGQISSEVPQNLSASRPQDRQFILSSKKLLLSDSGFYLCAWSPTWGQGLYNEQFFGPGTRLTVL.